The clone carrying this T cell receptor (beta chain) was seen a few times. Its specificity is not known. CDR1 is MRHNA, CDR2 SNTAGT, per germline. This CDR3 comprises 18 residues. J lost 9 bases, V lost 5 bases, and 17 bases had no gene match. This record comes from a study of cytomegalovirus exposure and HLA in healthy donors. PCR was performed using 60 Vbeta and 13 Jbeta primers. Only in-frame clones appear in the TCRdb table, and some are missing; sequencing was by immunoSEQ multiplex PCR. This sample has around 110,000 clones, with 9% to 10% found just once. General study results and limits: A prior analysis recorded that most TCR beta V segments were productive about 90% or about 30% of the time. Analysis was carried out at a later point, and it linked a missense DCLRE1C variant to TCR beta V- and J-gene trimming. Fewer than 200 TCR beta chains were listed as cytomegalovirus-associated. By a later analysis, the bulk of CMV-associated TCR beta chains appeared HLA-restricted.

The clonotype comes from a man in his thirties or forties in good health and CMV-seronegative. Input material: PBMCs. The chain combines TRBV6-4 with TRBJ2-1, with TRBD2 matching over 12 bases. CDR3 sequence reads: CASSPGQGTSGRITEQFF. The CDR3, as DNA: TGTGCCAGCAGTCCGGGACAGGGAACTAGCGGGAGGATAACTGAGCAGTTCTTC.